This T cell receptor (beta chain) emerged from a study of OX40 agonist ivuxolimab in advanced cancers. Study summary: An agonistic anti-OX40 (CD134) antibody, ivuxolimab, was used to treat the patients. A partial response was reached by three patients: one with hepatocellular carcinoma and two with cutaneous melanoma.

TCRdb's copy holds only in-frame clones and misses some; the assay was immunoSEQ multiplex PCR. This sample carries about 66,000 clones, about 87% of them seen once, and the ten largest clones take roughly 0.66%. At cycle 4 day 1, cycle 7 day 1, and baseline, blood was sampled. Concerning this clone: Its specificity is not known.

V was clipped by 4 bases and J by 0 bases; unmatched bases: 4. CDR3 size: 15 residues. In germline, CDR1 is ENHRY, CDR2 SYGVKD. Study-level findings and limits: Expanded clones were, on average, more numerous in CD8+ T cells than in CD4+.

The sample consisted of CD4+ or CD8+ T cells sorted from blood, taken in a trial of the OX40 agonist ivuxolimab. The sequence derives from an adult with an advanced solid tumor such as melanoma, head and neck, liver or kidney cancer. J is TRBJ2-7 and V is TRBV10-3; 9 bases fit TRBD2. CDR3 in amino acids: CAISGVSGSSYEQYF. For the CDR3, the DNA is TGTGCCATCAGTGGGGTTAGCGGGAGCTCCTACGAGCAGTACTTC.